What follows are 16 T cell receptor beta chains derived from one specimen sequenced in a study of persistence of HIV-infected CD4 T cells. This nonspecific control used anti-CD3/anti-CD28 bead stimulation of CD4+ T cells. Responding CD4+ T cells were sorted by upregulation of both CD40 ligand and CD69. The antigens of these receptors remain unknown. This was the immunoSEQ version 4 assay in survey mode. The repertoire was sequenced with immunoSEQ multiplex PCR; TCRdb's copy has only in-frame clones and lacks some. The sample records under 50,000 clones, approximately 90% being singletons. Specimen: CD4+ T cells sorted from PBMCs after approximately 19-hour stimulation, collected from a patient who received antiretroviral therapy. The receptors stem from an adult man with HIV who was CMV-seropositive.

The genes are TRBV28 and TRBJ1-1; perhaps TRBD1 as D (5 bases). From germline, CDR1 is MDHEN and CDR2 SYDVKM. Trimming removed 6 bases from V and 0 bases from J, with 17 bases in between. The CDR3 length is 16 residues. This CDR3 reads CASSRGDLGMNTEAFF. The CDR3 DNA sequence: TGTGCCAGCAGCCGTGGGGACCTAGGGATGAACACTGAAGCTTTCTTT.

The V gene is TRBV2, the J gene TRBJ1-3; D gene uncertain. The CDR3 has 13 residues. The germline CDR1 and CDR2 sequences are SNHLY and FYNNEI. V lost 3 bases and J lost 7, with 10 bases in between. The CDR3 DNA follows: TGTGCCAGCAGTGAGGGATTCGCTAACACCATATATTTT. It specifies CASSEGFANTIYF.

The CDR3 nucleotides are TGCGCCAGCAGCTTGGGACTAGCGACGACCGGGGAGCTGTTTTTT. Its protein product is CASSLGLATTGELFF. The V call is TRBV5-1, the J call TRBJ2-2; 8 bases fit TRBD2. Germline V gene lookup returns CDR1 SGHRS and CDR2 YFSETQ. The J segment lost 5 bases and the V segment lost 0 bases, leaving 3 bases of the junction unmatched. This CDR3 region has 15 residues.

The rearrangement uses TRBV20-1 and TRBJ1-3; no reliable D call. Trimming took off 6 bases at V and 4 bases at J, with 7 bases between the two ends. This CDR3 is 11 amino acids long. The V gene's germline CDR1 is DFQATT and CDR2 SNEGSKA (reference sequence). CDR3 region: CSAPRGNTIYF. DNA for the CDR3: TGCAGTGCGCCAAGAGGAAACACCATATATTTT.

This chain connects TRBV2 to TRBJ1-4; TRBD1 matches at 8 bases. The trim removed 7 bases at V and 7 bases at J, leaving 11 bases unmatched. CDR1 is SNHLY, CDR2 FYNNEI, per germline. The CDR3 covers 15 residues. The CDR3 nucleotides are TGTGCCAGCAATCAGGGCAGGGGGCAAATTGAAAAACTGTTTTTT. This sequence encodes CASNQGRGQIEKLFF.

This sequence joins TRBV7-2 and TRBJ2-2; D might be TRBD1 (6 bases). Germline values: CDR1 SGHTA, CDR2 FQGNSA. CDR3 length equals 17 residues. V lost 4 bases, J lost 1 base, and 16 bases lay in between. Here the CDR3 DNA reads TGTGCCAGCAGCTCGCCCCAAGGACAGCTGAACACCGGGGAGCTGTTTTTT. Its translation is CASSSPQGQLNTGELFF.

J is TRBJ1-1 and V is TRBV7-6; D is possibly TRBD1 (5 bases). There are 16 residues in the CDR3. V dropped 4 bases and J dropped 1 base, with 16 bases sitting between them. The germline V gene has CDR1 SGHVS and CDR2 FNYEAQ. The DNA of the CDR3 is TGTGCCAGCAGCTCTTCATCTAGGCAGGGGAACACTGAAGCTTTCTTT. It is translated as CASSSSSRQGNTEAFF.

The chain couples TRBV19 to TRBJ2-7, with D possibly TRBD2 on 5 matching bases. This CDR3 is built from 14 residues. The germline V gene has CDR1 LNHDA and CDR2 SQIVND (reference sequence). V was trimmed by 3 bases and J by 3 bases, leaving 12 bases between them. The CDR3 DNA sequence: TGTGCCAGTAGTATCAGGAGGCAAGACTACGAGCAGTACTTC. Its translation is CASSIRRQDYEQYF.

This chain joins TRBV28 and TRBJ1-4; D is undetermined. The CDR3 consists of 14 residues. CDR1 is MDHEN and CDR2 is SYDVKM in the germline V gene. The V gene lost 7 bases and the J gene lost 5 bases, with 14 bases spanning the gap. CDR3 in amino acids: CASMTMSVNEKLFF. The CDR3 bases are TGTGCCAGCATGACTATGTCGGTGAATGAAAAACTGTTTTTT.

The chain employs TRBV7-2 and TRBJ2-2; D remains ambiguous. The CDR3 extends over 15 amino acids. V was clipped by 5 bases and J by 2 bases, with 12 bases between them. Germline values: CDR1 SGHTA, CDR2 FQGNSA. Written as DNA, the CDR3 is TGTGCCAGCAGCACCATGACGACCAACACCGGGGAGCTGTTTTTT. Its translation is CASSTMTTNTGELFF.

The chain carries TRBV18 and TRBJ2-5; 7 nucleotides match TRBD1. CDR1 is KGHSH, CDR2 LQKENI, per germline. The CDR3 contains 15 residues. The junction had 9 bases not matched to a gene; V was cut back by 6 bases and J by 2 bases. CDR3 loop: CASSQQGPVQETQYF. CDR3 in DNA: TGTGCCAGCTCCCAACAGGGGCCGGTTCAAGAGACCCAGTACTTC.

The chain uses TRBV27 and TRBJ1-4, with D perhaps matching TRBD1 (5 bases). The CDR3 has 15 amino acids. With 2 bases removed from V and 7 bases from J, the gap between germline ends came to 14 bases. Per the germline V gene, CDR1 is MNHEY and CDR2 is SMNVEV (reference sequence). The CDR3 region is CASSLIRGSGEKLFF. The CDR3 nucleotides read TGTGCCAGCAGTTTAATTAGGGGATCGGGTGAAAAACTGTTTTTT.

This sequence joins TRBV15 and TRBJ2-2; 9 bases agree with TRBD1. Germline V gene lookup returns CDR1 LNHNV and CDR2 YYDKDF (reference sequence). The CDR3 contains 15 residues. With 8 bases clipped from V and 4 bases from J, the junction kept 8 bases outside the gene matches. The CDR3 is CATGQRQGGTGELFF. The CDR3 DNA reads TGTGCCACCGGACAGAGACAGGGGGGCACCGGGGAGCTGTTTTTT.

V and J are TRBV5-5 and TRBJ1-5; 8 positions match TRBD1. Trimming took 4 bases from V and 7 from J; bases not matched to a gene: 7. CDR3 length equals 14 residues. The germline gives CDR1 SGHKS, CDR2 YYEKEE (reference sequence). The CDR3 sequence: CASSPGQGGQPQHF. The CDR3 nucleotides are TGTGCCAGCAGCCCAGGACAGGGAGGGCAGCCCCAGCATTTT.

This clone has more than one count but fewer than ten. The CDR3 loop is CASSDLARQGKTEAFF. In nucleotides, the CDR3 is TGTGCCAGCAGCGACCTAGCCCGACAGGGGAAGACTGAAGCTTTCTTT. The rearrangement joins TRBV14 to TRBJ1-1; the match to TRBD1 covers 8 bases. Germline V CDR1 and CDR2: SGHDN, FVKESK. After removal of 5 bases from V and 5 bases from J, the junction contained 13 bases not matched to a gene. The CDR3 consists of 16 residues.

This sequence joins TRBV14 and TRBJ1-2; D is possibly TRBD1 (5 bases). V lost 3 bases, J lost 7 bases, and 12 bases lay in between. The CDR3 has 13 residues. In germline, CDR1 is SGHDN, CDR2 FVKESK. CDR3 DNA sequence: TGTGCCAGCAGCCAGTCCAGGGAGAGTGGCTACACCTTC. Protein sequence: CASSQSRESGYTF.